The 11 T cell receptor beta chains in this list originate from one sample, sequenced in a study of CD8 T cells in Susac syndrome. An input of 0.5 to 1 ug of RNA was subjected to reverse transcription using random hexamers. TCRdb called the immunoSEQ multiplex PCR reads again in MiXCR, with one record for every CDR3 protein. The sample contains almost 450,000 distinct CDR3 sequences, approximately 85% of which appear only once. The sample comprised CD8+ T cells from PBMCs. The receptors derive from a human donor with multiple sclerosis.

The rearrangement links TRBV29-1 to TRBJ1-1; D possibly corresponds to TRBD1 (6 bases). The CDR3 sequence is 13 residues long. The V gene's germline CDR1 is SQVTM and CDR2 ANQGSEA. V was shortened by 6 bases and J by 2 bases, with 13 bases between the two germline ends. The CDR3 sequence: CSVKTGPNTEAFF. In nucleotides, the CDR3 is TGCAGCGTCAAGACAGGCCCTAACACTGAAGCTTTCTTT.

Only a few counts were recorded for this clonotype. This chain joins TRBV27 and TRBJ2-7; no definite D call. The V end lost 3 bases, the J end lost 1 base, and 10 bases lay between the germline ends. Germline CDR1 reads MNHEY; CDR2 reads SMNVEV (reference sequence). This CDR3 comprises 14 residues. CDR3 bases: TGTGCCAGCAGTTTGCGGCAGGCATCCTACGAGCAGTACTTC. It yields the protein CASSLRQASYEQYF.

J is TRBJ1-2 and V is TRBV30; D is ambiguous. CDR1 is GTSNPN and CDR2 is SVGIG in the germline V gene (reference sequence). The CDR3 is made up of 12 amino acids. V lost 0 bases and J lost 5, with 7 bases in between. The CDR3 sequence is CAWSVSTYGYTF. The CDR3 DNA follows: TGTGCCTGGAGTGTATCGACTTATGGCTACACCTTC.

The rearrangement joins TRBV6-2 or TRBV6-3 to TRBJ2-3; D unclear. Germline CDR1 reads MNHEY; CDR2 reads SVGEGT. The ends were cut back, 2 bases at V and 5 bases at J, with 14 bases in the middle. The CDR3 is made up of 15 amino acids. In DNA form, the CDR3 reads TGTGCCAGCAGTTACGGGATCCTAAGGAAAGATACGCAGTATTTT. Protein product: CASSYGILRKDTQYF.

The chain recombines TRBV27 with TRBJ2-7, with 13 nucleotides matching TRBD2. Looked up from germline, CDR1 is MNHEY and CDR2 is SMNVEV (reference sequence). The CDR3 runs to 14 residues. V shed 4 bases and J 6 bases; nucleotides not matched to a gene: 3. The CDR3 region has the DNA TGTGCCAGCAGTTCGGGACTAGCGGGGAGCGAGCAGTACTTC. As protein: CASSSGLAGSEQYF.

The chain uses TRBV6-5 and TRBJ1-1; possibly TRBD1 for D (5 bases). CDR1 is MNHEY and CDR2 is SVGAGI in the germline V gene. Trimming took 5 bases from V and 7 from J, leaving 8 bases between them. The CDR3 totals 11 residues. The CDR3 DNA reads TGTGCCAGCAGTGGGGCAAATGAAGCTTTCTTT. Translated, it gives CASSGANEAFF.

The gene calls are TRBV12-3 or TRBV12-4 and TRBJ2-3; possible D gene TRBD1, 6 bases. V was trimmed by 5 bases and J by 0 bases, leaving 15 bases between them. CDR3 length equals 16 residues. CDR3 amino acids: CASSGHRAPSTDTQYF. The CDR3 DNA is TGTGCCAGCAGTGGCCACAGGGCGCCTAGCACAGATACGCAGTATTTT.

The CDR3 nucleotides are TGCGCCAGCAGCTCTGACCTAGGGGTATCATACAATGAGCAGTTCTTC. Its translation is CASSSDLGVSYNEQFF. V is TRBV5-1 and J is TRBJ2-1; perhaps TRBD1 as D (5 bases). The V and J ends lost 3 bases and 4 bases respectively, with 17 bases between them. The CDR3 covers 16 residues. Germline V gives CDR1 SGHRS, CDR2 YFSETQ. Together with reference TRBV5-1 and TRBJ2-1, the CDR3 gives the full variable domain: KAGVTQTPRYLIKTRGQQVTLSCSPISGHRSVSWYQQTPGQGLQFLFEYFSETQRNKGNFPGRFSGRQFSNSRSEMNVSTLELGDSALYLCASSSDLGVSYNEQFFGPGTRLTVL.

The V call is TRBV5-1, the J call TRBJ2-2; 9 bases are a match to TRBD1. Looked up from germline, CDR1 is SGHRS and CDR2 is YFSETQ. The junction had 5 bases not matched to a gene; V was cut back by 4 bases and J by 4 bases. This CDR3 is built from 15 residues. CDR3 in amino acids: CASSPQGASTGELFF. CDR3 DNA sequence: TGCGCCAGCAGCCCACAGGGGGCGAGCACCGGGGAGCTGTTTTTT.

Comments on this clonotype: Germline is not matched at one junction end, which may reflect a read error. This sequence joins TRBV6-2 or TRBV6-3 and TRBJ2-5; possible D gene TRBD1, 5 bases. Germline V CDR1 and CDR2: MNHEY, SVGEGT. This CDR3 has 15 amino acids. CDR3 residues: CASSYNPLGQGTQYF. The CDR3 DNA reads as TGTGCCAGCAGTTACAACCCGCTAGGACAAGGGACCCAGTACTTC.

This clonotype occurred once. The V and J genes are TRBV12-3 or TRBV12-4 and TRBJ2-5; 11 bases match TRBD2. The J segment lost 0 bases and the V segment lost 6 bases, leaving 9 bases of the junction unmatched. The CDR3 contains 17 residues. The CDR3 protein is CASRGTSGRWYQETQYF. In DNA, the CDR3 is TGTGCCAGCAGGGGGACTAGCGGACGATGGTACCAAGAGACCCAGTACTTC.